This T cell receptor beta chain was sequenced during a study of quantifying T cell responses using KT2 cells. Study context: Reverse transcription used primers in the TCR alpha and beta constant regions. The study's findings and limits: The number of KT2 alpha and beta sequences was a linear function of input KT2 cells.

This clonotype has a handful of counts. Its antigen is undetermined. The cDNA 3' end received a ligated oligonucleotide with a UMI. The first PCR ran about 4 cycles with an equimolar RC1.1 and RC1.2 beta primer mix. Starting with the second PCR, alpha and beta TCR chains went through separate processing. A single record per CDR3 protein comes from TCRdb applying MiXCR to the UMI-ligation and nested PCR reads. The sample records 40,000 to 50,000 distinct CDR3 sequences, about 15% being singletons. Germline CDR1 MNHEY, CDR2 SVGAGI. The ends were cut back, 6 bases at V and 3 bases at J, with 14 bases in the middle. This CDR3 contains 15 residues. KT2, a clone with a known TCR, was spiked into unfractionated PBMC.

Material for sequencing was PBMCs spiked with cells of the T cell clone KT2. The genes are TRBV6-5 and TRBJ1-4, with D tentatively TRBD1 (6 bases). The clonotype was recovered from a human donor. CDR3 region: CASRPRDNPNEKLFF. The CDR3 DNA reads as TGTGCCAGCAGGCCACGGGACAATCCTAATGAAAAACTGTTTTTT.